Below, 2 T cell receptor beta chains from the same sample are listed, as sequenced in a study of early T cells in non-severe SARS-CoV-2 infection (dated by TCRdb to the early 2020s). The library was prepared using 5' RACE. The sequencer listed for this sample is NextSeq 500. The public reads were run again by TCRdb, first through fastp at Q25 and then through MiXCR, and only productive beta chains were kept. Rows with a matching CDR3 protein are joined into one entry that keeps the most common DNA and genes. A total of tens of thousands of distinct CDR3 sequences appear in this sample, 10% to 15% of them only once. 2.9% of the sample rests with the top ten. The source material was whole blood. The source is an adult who was a healthcare worker with PCR-confirmed SARS-CoV-2 infection or an uninfected control (not recorded which).

Comments on this clonotype: This may arise from a read error, as a much more abundant clone is one base away. Because the CDR3 is missing its conserved closing phenylalanine or tryptophan, this is likely a read error. The chain carries TRBV20-1 and TRBJ1-6, with D uncertain. The ends were cut back, 4 bases at V and 12 bases at J, with 7 bases in the middle. CDR3 length: 10 amino acids. CDR1 is DFQATT and CDR2 is SNEGSKA in the germline V gene (reference sequence). CDR3 DNA: TGCAGTGCTATTCGTCAACCCCTCCACTAT. Protein: CSAIRQPLHY.

V usage is TRBV6-2 or TRBV6-3 and J usage is TRBJ2-3; maybe TRBD1 (5 bases). Germline-derived CDR1 and CDR2 are MNHEY and SVGEGT. The V gene lost 0 bases and the J gene lost 0 bases, with 10 bases spanning the gap. This CDR3 spans 16 amino acids. CDR3 nucleotide sequence: TGTGCCAGCAGTTACTCTGTCAGGGCTAGCACAGATACGCAGTATTTT. Protein: CASSYSVRASTDTQYF.